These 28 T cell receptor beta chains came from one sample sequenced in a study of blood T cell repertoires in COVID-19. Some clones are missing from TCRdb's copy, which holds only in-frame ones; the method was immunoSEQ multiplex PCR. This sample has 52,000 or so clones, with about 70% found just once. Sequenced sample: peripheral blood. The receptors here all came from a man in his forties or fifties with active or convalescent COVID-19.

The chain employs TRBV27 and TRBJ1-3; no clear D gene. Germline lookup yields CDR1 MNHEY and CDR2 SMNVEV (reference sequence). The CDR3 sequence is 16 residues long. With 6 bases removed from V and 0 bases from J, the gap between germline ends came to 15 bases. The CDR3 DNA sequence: TGTGCCAGCAGCCCCCCGATCTCGGGCTCTGGAAACACCATATATTTT. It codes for CASSPPISGSGNTIYF.

The CDR3 spells CASSLEDRGAFF. The CDR3 DNA reads as TGTGCCAGCAGCCTAGAGGACAGGGGGGCTTTCTTT. V is TRBV3-1 (or the pseudogene TRBV3-2) and J is TRBJ1-1; 10 bases agree with TRBD1. This CDR3 comprises 12 residues. CDR1 is LGHDT, CDR2 YNNKEL, per germline (reference sequence). The V gene end was trimmed by 4 bases and the J gene end by 11 bases; junction bases not matched to a gene: 4.

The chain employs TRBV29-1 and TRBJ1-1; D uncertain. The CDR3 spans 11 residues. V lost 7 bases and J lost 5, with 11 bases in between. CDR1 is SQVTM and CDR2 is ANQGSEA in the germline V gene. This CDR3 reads CSGLRGTEAFF. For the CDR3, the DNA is TGCAGCGGTCTCCGCGGAACTGAAGCTTTCTTT. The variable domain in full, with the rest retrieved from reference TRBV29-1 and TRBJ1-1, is SAVISQKPSRDICQRGTSLTIQCQVDSQVTMMFWYRQQPGQSLTLIATANQGSEATYESGFVIDKFPISRPNLTFSTLTVSNMSPEDSSIYLCSGLRGTEAFFGQGTRLTVV.

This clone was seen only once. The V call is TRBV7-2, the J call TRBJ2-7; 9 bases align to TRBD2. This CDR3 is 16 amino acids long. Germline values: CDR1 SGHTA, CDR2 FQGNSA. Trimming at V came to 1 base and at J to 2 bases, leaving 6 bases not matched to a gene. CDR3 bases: TGTGCCAGCAGCTTAGGAGCGGGGGGTTTTCCCTACGAGCAGTACTTC. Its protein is CASSLGAGGFPYEQYF.

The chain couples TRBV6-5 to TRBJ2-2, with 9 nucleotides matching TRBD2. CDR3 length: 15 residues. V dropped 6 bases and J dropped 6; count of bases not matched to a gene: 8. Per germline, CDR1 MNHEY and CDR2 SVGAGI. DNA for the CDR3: TGTGCCAGCAGGGGTAGCGGGGGAGTCGCCGGGGAGCTGTTTTTT. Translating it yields CASRGSGGVAGELFF.

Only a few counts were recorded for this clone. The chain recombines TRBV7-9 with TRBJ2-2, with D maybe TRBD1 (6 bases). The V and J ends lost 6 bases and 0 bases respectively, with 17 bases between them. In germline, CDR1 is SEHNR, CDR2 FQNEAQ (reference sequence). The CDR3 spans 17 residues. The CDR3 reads CASRSSTGRANTGELFF. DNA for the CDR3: TGTGCCAGCAGGAGTTCGACAGGTCGCGCGAACACCGGGGAGCTGTTTTTT.

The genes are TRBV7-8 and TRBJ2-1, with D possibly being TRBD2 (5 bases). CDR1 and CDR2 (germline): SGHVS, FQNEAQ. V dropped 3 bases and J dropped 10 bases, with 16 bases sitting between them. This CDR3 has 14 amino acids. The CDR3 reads CASSFALVGLEQFF. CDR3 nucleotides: TGTGCCAGCAGCTTCGCATTAGTCGGACTCGAGCAGTTCTTC.

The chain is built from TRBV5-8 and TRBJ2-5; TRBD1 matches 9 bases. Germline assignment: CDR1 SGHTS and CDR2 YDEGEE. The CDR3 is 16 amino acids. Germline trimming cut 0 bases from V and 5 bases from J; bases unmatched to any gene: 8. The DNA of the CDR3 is TGTGCCAGCAGCTTGGAGGAAAGGACAGGGGACGAGACCCAGTACTTC. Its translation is CASSLEERTGDETQYF.

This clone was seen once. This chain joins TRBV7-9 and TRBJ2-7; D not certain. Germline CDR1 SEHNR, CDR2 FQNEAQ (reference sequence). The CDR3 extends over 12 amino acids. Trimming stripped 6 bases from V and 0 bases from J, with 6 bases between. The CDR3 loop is CASSSFSYEQYF. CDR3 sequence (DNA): TGTGCCAGCAGTTCGTTCTCCTACGAGCAGTACTTC. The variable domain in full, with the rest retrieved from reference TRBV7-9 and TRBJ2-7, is DTGVSQNPRHKITKRGQNVTFRCDPISEHNRLYWYRQTLGQGPEFLTYFQNEAQLEKSRLLSDRFSAERPKGSFSTLEIQRTEQGDSAMYLCASSSFSYEQYFGPGTRLTVT.

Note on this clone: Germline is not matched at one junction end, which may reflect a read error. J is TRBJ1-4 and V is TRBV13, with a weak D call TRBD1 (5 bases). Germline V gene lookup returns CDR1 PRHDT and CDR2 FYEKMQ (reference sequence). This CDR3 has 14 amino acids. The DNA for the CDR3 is TGTGCCAGCAGCATAGGGGCGGCTAATGAAAAACTGTTTTTT. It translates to CASSIGAANEKLFF.

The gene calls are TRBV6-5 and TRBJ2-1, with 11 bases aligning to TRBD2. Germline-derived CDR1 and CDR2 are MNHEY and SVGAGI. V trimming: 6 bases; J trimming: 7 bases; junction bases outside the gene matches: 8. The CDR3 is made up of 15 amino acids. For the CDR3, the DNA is TGTGCCAGCAGGGATAGCGGGAGGGCCGGGAATGAGCAGTTCTTC. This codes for CASRDSGRAGNEQFF.

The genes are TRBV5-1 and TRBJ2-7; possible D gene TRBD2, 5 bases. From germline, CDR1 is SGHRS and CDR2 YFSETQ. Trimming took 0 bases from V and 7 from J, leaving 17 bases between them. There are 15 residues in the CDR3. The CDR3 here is CASSLGSGPSGEQYF. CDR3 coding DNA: TGCGCCAGCAGCTTGGGATCGGGTCCATCGGGAGAGCAGTACTTC.

The CDR3 here is CASSYTSGDSYEQYF. CDR3 DNA: TGTGCCAGCAGCTATACTAGCGGAGACTCCTACGAGCAGTACTTC. The chain uses TRBV7-9 and TRBJ2-7, with TRBD2 identical over 8 bases. Germline V gene lookup returns CDR1 SEHNR and CDR2 FQNEAQ (reference sequence). With V trimmed by 4 bases and J by 0 bases, 5 bases remained unmatched. CDR3 length: 15 amino acids.

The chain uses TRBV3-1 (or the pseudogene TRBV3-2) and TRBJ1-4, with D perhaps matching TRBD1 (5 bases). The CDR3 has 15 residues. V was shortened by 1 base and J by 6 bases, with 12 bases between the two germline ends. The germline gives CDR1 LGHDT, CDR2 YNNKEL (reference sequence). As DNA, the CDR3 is TGTGCCAGCAGCCAAGGGGGACTGTGGGATGAAAAACTGTTTTTT. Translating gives CASSQGGLWDEKLFF.

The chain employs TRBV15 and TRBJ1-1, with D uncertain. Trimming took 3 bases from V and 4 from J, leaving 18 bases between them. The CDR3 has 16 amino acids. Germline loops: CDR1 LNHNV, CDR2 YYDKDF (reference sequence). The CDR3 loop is CATSRDLLQISTEAFF. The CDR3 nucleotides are TGTGCCACCAGCAGGGATTTATTACAGATATCCACTGAAGCTTTCTTT.

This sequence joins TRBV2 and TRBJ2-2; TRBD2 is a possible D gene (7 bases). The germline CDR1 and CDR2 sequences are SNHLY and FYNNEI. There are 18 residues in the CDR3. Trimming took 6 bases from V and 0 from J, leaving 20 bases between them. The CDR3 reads CASSRAAWGGANTGELFF. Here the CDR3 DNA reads TGTGCCAGCAGCCGGGCGGCGTGGGGGGGCGCGAACACCGGGGAGCTGTTTTTT.

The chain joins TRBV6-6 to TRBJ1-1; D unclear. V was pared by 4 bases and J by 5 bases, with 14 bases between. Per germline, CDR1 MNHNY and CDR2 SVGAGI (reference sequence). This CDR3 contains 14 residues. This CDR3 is CASSSPGFRTEAFF. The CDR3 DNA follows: TGTGCCAGCAGTTCCCCGGGATTCAGGACTGAAGCTTTCTTT.

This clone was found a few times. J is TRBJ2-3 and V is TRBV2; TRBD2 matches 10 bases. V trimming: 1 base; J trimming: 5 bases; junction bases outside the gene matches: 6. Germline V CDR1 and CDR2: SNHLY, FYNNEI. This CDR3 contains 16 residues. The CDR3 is CASSEVRLAGEDTQYF. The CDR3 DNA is TGTGCCAGCAGTGAAGTGAGGCTAGCGGGGGAAGATACGCAGTATTTT. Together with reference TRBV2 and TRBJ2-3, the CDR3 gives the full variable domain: EPEVTQTPSHQVTQMGQEVILRCVPISNHLYFYWYRQILGQKVEFLVSFYNNEISEKSEIFDDQFSVERPDGSNFTLKIRSTKLEDSAMYFCASSEVRLAGEDTQYFGPGTRLTVL.

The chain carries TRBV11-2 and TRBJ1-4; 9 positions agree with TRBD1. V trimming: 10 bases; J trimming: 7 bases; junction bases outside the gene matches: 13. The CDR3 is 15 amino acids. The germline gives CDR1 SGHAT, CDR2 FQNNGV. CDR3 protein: CATSRGQGRIEKLFF. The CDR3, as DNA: TGTGCCACCTCAAGGGGACAGGGTCGAATTGAAAAACTGTTTTTT.

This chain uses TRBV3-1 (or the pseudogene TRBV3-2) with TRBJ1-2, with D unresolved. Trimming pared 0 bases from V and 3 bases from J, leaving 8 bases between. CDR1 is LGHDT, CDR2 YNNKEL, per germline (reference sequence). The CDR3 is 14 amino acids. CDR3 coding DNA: TGTGCCAGCAGCCAAGACGCAGACTACTATGGCTACACCTTC. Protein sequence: CASSQDADYYGYTF.

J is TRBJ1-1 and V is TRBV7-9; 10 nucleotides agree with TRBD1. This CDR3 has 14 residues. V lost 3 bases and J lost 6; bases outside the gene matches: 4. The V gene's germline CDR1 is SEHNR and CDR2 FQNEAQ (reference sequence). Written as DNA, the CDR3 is TGTGCCAGCAGCTTGACAGGGGGCCCCTCTGAAGCTTTCTTT. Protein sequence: CASSLTGGPSEAFF. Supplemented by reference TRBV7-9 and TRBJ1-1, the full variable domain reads DTGVSQNPRHKITKRGQNVTFRCDPISEHNRLYWYRQTLGQGPEFLTYFQNEAQLEKSRLLSDRFSAERPKGSFSTLEIQRTEQGDSAMYLCASSLTGGPSEAFFGQGTRLTVV.

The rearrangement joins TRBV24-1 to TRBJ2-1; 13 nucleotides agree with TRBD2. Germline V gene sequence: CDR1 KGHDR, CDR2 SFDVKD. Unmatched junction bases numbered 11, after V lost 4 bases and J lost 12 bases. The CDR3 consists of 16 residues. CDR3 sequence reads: CATSDPTSGRAQGQFF. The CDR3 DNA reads TGTGCCACCAGTGACCCAACTAGCGGGAGGGCCCAGGGGCAGTTCTTC.

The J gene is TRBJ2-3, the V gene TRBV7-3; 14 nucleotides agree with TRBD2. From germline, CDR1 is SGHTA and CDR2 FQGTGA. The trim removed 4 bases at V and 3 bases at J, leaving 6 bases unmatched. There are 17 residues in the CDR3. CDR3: CASSSPGLAGVTDTQYF. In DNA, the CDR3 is TGTGCCAGCAGCTCCCCGGGACTAGCGGGAGTGACAGATACGCAGTATTTT.

The CDR3 reads CASSLVLEGTDTQYF. DNA of the CDR3: TGTGCCAGCAGCTTAGTGCTAGAGGGCACAGATACGCAGTATTTT. This chain connects TRBV11-2 to TRBJ2-3; D call uncertain. CDR1 is SGHAT and CDR2 is FQNNGV in the germline V gene. Trimming left V 1 base short and J 1 base short, with 9 bases between. The CDR3 extends over 15 amino acids.

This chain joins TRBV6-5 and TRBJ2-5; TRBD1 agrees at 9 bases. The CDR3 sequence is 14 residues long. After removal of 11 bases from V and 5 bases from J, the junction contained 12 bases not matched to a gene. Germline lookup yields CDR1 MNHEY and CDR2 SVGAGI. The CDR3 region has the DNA TGTGCCGCCACGGACGGTGGACAGGGGGAGACCCAGTACTTC. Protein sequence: CAATDGGQGETQYF.

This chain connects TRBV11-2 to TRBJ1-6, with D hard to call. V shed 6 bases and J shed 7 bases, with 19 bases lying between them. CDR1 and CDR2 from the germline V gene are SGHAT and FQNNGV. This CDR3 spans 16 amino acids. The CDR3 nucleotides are TGTGCCAGCAGGGGTGGGTTGGGCCTCGGCAATTCACCCCTCCACTTT. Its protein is CASRGGLGLGNSPLHF.

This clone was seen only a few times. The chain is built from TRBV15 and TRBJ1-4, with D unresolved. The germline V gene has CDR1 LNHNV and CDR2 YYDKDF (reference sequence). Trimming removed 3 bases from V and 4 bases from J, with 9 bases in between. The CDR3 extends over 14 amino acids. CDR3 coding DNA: TGTGCCACCAGCAGCTCAGTCGTTAATGAAAAACTGTTTTTT. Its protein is CATSSSVVNEKLFF.

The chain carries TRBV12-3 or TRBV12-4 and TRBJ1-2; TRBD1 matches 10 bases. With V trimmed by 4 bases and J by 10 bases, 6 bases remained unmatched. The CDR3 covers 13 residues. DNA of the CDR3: TGTGCCAGCAGTTCCCGGGACAGGGGTCCCTACACCTTC. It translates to CASSSRDRGPYTF.